Following are 18 T cell receptor beta chains from one sample sequenced in a study of early T cells in non-severe SARS-CoV-2 infection. TCRdb re-called the 5' RACE reads through MiXCR, storing one row per CDR3 protein. The table records roughly 51,000 distinct CDR3 sequences, approximately 10% of them present only once. Sequenced input: whole blood. The receptors were sampled from an adult who was a healthcare worker with PCR-confirmed SARS-CoV-2 infection or an uninfected control (not recorded which).

This clonotype was observed a handful of times. The chain has TRBV2 and TRBJ2-7; the match to TRBD1 covers 10 bases. This CDR3 comprises 13 residues. Trimming took 8 bases from V and 6 from J; bases not matched to a gene: 7. Germline CDR1 reads SNHLY; CDR2 reads FYNNEI. CDR3 sequence reads: CASRQGAAGEQYF. In DNA, the CDR3 is TGTGCCAGCCGACAGGGGGCGGCCGGCGAGCAGTACTTC.

This clonotype has more than one count but fewer than ten. The chain recombines TRBV11-2 with TRBJ1-2; D gene unclear. Germline loops: CDR1 SGHAT, CDR2 FQNNGV. This CDR3 has 13 residues. V was pared by 5 bases and J by 0 bases, with 7 bases between. For the CDR3, the DNA is TGTGCCAGCAGCCCGAGAGCTAACTATGGCTACACCTTC. This sequence encodes CASSPRANYGYTF.

CDR3 nucleotides: TGTGCCACCTCGGACACCGCCTACGAGCAGTACTTC. Its translation: CATSDTAYEQYF. V is TRBV6-1 and J is TRBJ2-7; D might be TRBD1 (5 bases). The CDR3 loop spans 12 amino acids. Germline V gene lookup returns CDR1 MNHNS and CDR2 SASEGT. Trimming left V 10 bases short and J 2 bases short, with 12 bases between.

The chain combines TRBV7-3 with TRBJ2-2; 9 nucleotides line up with TRBD2. Germline V CDR1 and CDR2: SGHTA, FQGTGA. The CDR3 extends over 15 amino acids. V was clipped by 5 bases and J by 5 bases; unmatched bases: 6. The DNA for the CDR3 is TGTGCCAGCAGCGAGGTAGCGGGAGAAACCGGGGAGCTGTTTTTT. Protein: CASSEVAGETGELFF.

The V and J genes are TRBV20-1 and TRBJ2-1; 7 bases map to TRBD2. Germline lookup yields CDR1 DFQATT and CDR2 SNEGSKA (reference sequence). The CDR3 loop spans 14 amino acids. CDR3 in DNA: TGCAGAGCAAAGACCGCTAGCGGTTACAATGAGCAGTTCTTC. This gives the protein CRAKTASGYNEQFF.

This clonotype appeared many times. The chain carries TRBV12-3 or TRBV12-4 and TRBJ1-1; D unclear. The CDR3 consists of 11 residues. V lost 7 bases, J lost 5 bases, and 8 bases lay in between. The CDR3 coding sequence is TGTGCCAGCACCTCTAAGACTGAAGCTTTCTTT. Translated: CASTSKTEAFF.

CDR3 residues: CASSPMGVGTFF. The CDR3 nucleotides read TGTGCCAGCAGCCCTATGGGAGTGGGGACTTTCTTT. The genes are TRBV28 and TRBJ1-1; no reliable D call. The CDR3 loop spans 12 amino acids. Trimming took 6 bases from V and 12 from J, leaving 17 bases between them. Germline-derived CDR1 and CDR2 are MDHEN and SYDVKM.

This clonotype was counted at least ten times. The chain employs TRBV24-1 and TRBJ2-3, with D uncertain. From germline, CDR1 is KGHDR and CDR2 SFDVKD. V shed 2 bases and J shed 5 bases, with 4 bases lying between them. There are 12 residues in the CDR3. The CDR3 DNA reads as TGTGCCACCAGTGATTCTGGAGATACGCAGTATTTT. Its translation is CATSDSGDTQYF.

This clonotype turned up a few times. This rearrangement joins TRBV29-1 to TRBJ2-5; 7 bases line up with TRBD1. Germline trimming cut 7 bases from V and 1 base from J; bases unmatched to any gene: 9. From germline, CDR1 is SQVTM and CDR2 ANQGSEA. The CDR3 covers 14 residues. The CDR3, as DNA: TGCAGCGCATCCTTGGGGACAGCCCAAGAGACCCAGTACTTC. The encoded protein is CSASLGTAQETQYF.

The chain links TRBV10-2 to TRBJ2-5, with D tentatively TRBD2 (5 bases). Deletions cut 3 bases from V and 6 bases from J, with 14 bases between. The germline CDR1 and CDR2 sequences are WSHSY and SAAADI. The CDR3 loop spans 14 amino acids. CDR3 in amino acids: CASSDNSGGKTQYF. CDR3 DNA sequence: TGCGCCAGCAGTGATAATTCTGGAGGAAAGACCCAGTACTTC.

The chain links TRBV27 to TRBJ2-6; D call uncertain. V was shortened by 2 bases and J by 0 bases, with 11 bases between the two germline ends. The CDR3 consists of 17 residues. The germline gives CDR1 MNHEY, CDR2 SMNVEV (reference sequence). CDR3 protein: CASSLAGMYSGANVLTF. For the CDR3, the DNA is TGTGCCAGCAGTTTAGCAGGAATGTACTCTGGGGCCAACGTCCTGACTTTC.

The rearrangement uses TRBV7-6 and TRBJ1-5; 7 nucleotides line up with TRBD1. V trimming: 1 base; J trimming: 3 bases; junction bases outside the gene matches: 12. Germline CDR1 is SGHVS and CDR2 is FNYEAQ. The CDR3 is 18 residues long. DNA of the CDR3: TGTGCCAGCAGCTTAGGCCCCCTCAGGGGGAAGGACAATCAGCCCCAGCATTTT. Translation: CASSLGPLRGKDNQPQHF.

V and J are TRBV7-2 and TRBJ2-2, with 8 bases lining up with TRBD2. The CDR3 covers 15 residues. After removal of 2 bases from V and 4 bases from J, the junction contained 3 bases not matched to a gene. From germline, CDR1 is SGHTA and CDR2 FQGNSA. CDR3: CASSLRTSFTGELFF. In DNA form, the CDR3 reads TGTGCCAGCAGCTTAAGGACTAGCTTCACCGGGGAGCTGTTTTTT. Drawing the rest from reference TRBV7-2 and TRBJ2-2, the complete variable domain is GAGVSQSPSNKVTEKGKDVELRCDPISGHTALYWYRQSLGQGLEFLIYFQGNSAPDKSGLPSDRFSAERTGGSVSTLTIQRTQQEDSAVYLCASSLRTSFTGELFFGEGSRLTVL.

This clonotype was detected only a few times. The V and J genes are TRBV12-3 or TRBV12-4 and TRBJ2-7, with 9 bases matching TRBD2. J lost 0 bases, V lost 5 bases, and 8 bases had no gene match. CDR3 size: 16 residues. CDR3 in amino acids: CASSPGSSGSSYEQYF. CDR3 DNA: TGTGCCAGCAGTCCTGGTAGTAGCGGGAGCTCCTACGAGCAGTACTTC.

This chain uses TRBV2 with TRBJ1-5; 8 nucleotides match TRBD1. Looked up from germline, CDR1 is SNHLY and CDR2 is FYNNEI. V dropped 6 bases and J dropped 4; count of bases not matched to a gene: 8. The CDR3 has 15 residues. CDR3 in amino acids: CASRGGTGGNQPQHF. CDR3 nucleotide sequence: TGTGCCAGCAGGGGAGGGACAGGAGGTAATCAGCCCCAGCATTTT.

Ten or more counts support this clonotype. The chain links TRBV5-6 to TRBJ2-1; tentatively, D is TRBD1 or TRBD2 (5 bases each). The CDR3 sequence is 16 residues long. The V gene's germline CDR1 is SGHDT and CDR2 YYEEEE. V was clipped by 0 bases and J by 4 bases, with 14 bases between them. In DNA form, the CDR3 reads TGTGCCAGCAGCTTGGCCCGCCAGGGACGGTACAATGAGCAGTTCTTC. Translating gives CASSLARQGRYNEQFF.

This clonotype showed up just a few times. The V call is TRBV4-1, the J call TRBJ2-5, with 8 positions matching TRBD2. CDR1 is MGHRA and CDR2 is YSYEKL in the germline V gene. There are 14 residues in the CDR3. Trimming removed 0 bases from V and 9 bases from J; junction bases left unmatched: 6. CDR3 sequence: CASSQDLAGRAQYF. The CDR3 DNA is TGCGCCAGCAGCCAAGATCTAGCCGGGAGGGCCCAGTACTTC.

The table lists this clonotype with a few counts. The chain uses TRBV2 and TRBJ1-1; D call uncertain. V was cut by 0 bases and J by 4 bases, with 15 bases left in between. This CDR3 is built from 16 residues. Germline V gene data show CDR1 as SNHLY and CDR2 as FYNNEI. CDR3 in DNA: TGTGCCAGCAGTGAAGCAGGGCGGCCATCGAGCACTGAAGCTTTCTTT. It is translated as CASSEAGRPSSTEAFF. Full variable domain (missing parts from reference TRBV2 and TRBJ1-1): EPEVTQTPSHQVTQMGQEVILRCVPISNHLYFYWYRQILGQKVEFLVSFYNNEISEKSEIFDDQFSVERPDGSNFTLKIRSTKLEDSAMYFCASSEAGRPSSTEAFFGQGTRLTVV.